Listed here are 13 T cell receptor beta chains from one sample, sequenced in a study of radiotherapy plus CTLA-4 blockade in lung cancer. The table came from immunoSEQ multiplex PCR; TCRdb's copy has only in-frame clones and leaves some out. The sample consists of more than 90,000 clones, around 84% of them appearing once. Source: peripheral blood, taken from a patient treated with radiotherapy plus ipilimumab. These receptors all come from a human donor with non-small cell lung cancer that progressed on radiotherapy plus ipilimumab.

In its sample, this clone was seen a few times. In DNA, the CDR3 is TGCGCCAGCAGTGAGCTTATCACCGGGACAGGTAGCACAGATACGCAGTATTTT. Its translation is CASSELITGTGSTDTQYF. V usage is TRBV10-1 and J usage is TRBJ2-3; 8 bases agree with TRBD1. J lost 0 bases, V lost 2 bases, and 10 bases had no gene match. The CDR3 contains 18 residues. The germline V gene has CDR1 WNHNN and CDR2 SYGVQD (reference sequence).

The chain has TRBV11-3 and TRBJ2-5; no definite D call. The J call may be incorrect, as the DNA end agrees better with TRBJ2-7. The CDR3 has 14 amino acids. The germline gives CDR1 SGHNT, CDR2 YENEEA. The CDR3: CASSLDSSAYEQYF. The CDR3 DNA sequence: TGTGCCAGCAGCTTAGATAGCAGCGCTTACGAGCAGTACTTC.

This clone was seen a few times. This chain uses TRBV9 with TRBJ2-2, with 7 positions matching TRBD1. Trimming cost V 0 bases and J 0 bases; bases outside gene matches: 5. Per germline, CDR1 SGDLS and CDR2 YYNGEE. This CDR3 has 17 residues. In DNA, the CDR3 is TGTGCCAGCAGCGTAGGCGAGGGGGCCGCGAACACCGGGGAGCTGTTTTTT. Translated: CASSVGEGAANTGELFF.

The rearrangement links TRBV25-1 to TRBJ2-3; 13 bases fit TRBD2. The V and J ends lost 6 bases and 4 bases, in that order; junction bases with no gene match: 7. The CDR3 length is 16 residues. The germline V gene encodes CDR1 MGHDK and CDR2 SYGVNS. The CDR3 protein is CASRIRLAGGSDTQYF. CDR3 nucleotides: TGTGCCAGCAGGATACGACTAGCGGGAGGTTCAGATACGCAGTATTTT.

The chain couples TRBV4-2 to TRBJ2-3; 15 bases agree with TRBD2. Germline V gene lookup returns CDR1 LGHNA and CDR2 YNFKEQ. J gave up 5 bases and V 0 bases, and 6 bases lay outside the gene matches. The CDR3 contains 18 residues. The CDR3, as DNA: TGTGCCAGCAGCCAAGATGAAAGGACTAGCGGGAGGGTAGATACGCAGTATTTT. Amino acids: CASSQDERTSGRVDTQYF.

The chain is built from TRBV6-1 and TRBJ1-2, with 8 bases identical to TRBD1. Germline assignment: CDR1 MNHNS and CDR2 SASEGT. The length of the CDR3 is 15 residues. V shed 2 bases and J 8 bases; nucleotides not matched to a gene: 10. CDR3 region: CASSEREWTGQGYTF. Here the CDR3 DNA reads TGTGCCAGCAGTGAAAGGGAATGGACAGGGCAAGGCTACACCTTC.

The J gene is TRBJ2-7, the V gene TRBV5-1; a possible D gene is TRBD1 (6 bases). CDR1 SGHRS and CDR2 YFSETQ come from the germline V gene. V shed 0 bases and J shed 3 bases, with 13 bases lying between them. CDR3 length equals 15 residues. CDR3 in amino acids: CASSLEPGDFYEQYV. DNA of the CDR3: TGCGCCAGCAGCTTGGAGCCAGGGGATTTCTACGAGCAGTACGTC.

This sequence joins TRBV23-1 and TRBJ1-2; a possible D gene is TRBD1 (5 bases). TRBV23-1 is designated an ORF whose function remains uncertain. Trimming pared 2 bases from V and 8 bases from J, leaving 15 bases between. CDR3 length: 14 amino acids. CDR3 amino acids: CASSQNDRVGGYTF. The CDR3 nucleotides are TGCGCCAGCAGTCAAAATGACAGAGTTGGCGGCTACACCTTC.

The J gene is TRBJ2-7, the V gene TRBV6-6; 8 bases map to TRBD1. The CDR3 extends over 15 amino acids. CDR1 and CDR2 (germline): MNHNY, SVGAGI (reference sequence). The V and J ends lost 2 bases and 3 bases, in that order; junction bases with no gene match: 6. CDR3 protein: CASSYSGQGGYEQYF. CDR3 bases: TGTGCCAGCAGTTACAGCGGACAGGGAGGCTACGAGCAGTACTTC.

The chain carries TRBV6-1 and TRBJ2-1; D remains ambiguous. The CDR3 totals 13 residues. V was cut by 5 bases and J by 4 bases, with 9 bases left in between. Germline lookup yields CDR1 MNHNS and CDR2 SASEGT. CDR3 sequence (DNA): TGTGCCAGCAGTCGGCCGGAGTACAATGAGCAGTTCTTC. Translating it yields CASSRPEYNEQFF.

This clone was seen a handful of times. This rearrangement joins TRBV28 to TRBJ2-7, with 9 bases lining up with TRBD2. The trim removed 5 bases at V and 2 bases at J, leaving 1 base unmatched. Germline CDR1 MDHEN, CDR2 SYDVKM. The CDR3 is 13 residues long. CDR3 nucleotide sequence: TGTGCCAGCAGTAGGACTAGCGCCTACGAGCAGTACTTC. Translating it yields CASSRTSAYEQYF.

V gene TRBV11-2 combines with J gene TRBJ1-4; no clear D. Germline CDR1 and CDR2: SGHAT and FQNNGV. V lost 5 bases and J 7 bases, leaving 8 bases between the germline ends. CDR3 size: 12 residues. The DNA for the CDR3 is TGTGCCAGCAGCCTAGGATTTGAAAAACTGTTTTTT. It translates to CASSLGFEKLFF.

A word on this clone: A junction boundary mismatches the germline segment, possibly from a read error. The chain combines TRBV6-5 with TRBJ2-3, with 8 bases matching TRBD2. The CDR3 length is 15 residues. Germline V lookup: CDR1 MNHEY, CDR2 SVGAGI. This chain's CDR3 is CVSSSSGSRTDTQYF. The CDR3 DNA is TGTGTCAGCAGTTCGAGCGGGAGTCGCACAGATACGCAGTATTTT.